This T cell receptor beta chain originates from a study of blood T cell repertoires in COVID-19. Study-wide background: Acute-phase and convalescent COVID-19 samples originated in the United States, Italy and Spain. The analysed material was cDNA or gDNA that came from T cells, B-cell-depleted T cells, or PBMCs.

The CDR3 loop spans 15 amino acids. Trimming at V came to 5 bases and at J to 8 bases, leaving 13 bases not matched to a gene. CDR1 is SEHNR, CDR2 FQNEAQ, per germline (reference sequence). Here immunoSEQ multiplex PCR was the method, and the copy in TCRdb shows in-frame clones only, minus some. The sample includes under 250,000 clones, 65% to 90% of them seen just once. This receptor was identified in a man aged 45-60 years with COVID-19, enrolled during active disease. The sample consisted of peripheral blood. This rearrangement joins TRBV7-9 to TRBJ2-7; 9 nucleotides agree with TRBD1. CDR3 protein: CASSPRTGEWSKQYF. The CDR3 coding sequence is TGTGCCAGCAGCCCCCGGACAGGGGAGTGGAGCAAGCAGTACTTC.